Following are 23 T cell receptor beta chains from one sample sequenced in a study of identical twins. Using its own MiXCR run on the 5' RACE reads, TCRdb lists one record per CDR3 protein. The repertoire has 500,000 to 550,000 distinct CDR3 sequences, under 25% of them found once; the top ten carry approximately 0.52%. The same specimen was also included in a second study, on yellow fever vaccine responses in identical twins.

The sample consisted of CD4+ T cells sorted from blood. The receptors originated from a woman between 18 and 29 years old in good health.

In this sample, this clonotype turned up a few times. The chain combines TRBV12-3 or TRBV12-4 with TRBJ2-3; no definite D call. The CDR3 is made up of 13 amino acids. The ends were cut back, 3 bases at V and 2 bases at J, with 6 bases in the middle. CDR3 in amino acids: CASSFLDTDTQYF. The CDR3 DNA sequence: TGTGCCAGCAGTTTTCTCGACACAGATACGCAGTATTTT.

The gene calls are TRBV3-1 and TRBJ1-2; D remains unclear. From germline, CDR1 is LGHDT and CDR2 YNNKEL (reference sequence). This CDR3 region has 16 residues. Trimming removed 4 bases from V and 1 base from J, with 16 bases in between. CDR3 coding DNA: TGTGCCAGCAGCCCGGGCGGGTTATCGGTTAACTATGGCTACACCTTC. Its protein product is CASSPGGLSVNYGYTF.

CDR3 nucleotides: TGCGCCAGCAGCCTTCTCGTGGGGCAGGGCGCAGATACGCAGTATTTT. Encoded protein: CASSLLVGQGADTQYF. The chain couples TRBV5-1 to TRBJ2-3; D might be TRBD1 (5 bases). Trimming cost V 4 bases and J 4 bases, with 19 bases left between them. CDR3 length: 16 amino acids. CDR1 is SGHRS, CDR2 YFSETQ, per germline. The variable domain in full, with the rest retrieved from reference TRBV5-1 and TRBJ2-3, is KAGVTQTPRYLIKTRGQQVTLSCSPISGHRSVSWYQQTPGQGLQFLFEYFSETQRNKGNFPGRFSGRQFSNSRSEMNVSTLELGDSALYLCASSLLVGQGADTQYFGPGTRLTVL.

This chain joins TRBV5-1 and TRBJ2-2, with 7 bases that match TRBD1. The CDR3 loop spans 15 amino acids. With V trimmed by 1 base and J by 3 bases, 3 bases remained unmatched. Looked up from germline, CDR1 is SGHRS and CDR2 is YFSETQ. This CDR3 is CASSLWDRDTGELFF. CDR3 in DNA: TGCGCCAGCAGCTTGTGGGACAGAGACACCGGGGAGCTGTTTTTT.

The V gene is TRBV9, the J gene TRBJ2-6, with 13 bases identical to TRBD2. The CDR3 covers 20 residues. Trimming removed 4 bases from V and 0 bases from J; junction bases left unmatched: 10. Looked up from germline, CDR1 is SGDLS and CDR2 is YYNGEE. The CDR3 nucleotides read TGTGCCAGCAGCTCCAGACTAGCGGGAGGCCTAACCTCTGGGGCCAACGTCCTGACTTTC. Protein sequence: CASSSRLAGGLTSGANVLTF.

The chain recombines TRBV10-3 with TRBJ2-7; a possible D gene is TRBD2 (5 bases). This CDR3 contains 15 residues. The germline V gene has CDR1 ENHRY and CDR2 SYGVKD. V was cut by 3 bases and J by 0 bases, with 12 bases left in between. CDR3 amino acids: CAISDTGVNSYEQYF. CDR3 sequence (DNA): TGTGCCATCAGTGACACCGGGGTTAACTCCTACGAGCAGTACTTC.

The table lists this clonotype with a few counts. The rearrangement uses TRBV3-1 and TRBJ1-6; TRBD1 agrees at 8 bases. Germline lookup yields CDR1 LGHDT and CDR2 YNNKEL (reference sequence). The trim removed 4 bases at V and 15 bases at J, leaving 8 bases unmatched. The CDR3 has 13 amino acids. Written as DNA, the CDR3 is TGTGCCAGCAGCCCCGGACAGGGAATTCTCCTCCACTTT. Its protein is CASSPGQGILLHF.

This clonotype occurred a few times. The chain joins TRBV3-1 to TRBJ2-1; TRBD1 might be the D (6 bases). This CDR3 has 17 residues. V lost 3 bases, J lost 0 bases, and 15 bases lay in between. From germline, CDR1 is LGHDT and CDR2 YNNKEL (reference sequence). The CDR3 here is CASSHPSGAASYNEQFF. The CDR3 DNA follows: TGTGCCAGCAGCCATCCATCAGGGGCGGCCTCCTACAATGAGCAGTTCTTC.

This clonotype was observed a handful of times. CDR3 loop: CASTPVGNMNTEAFF. The CDR3 nucleotides are TGTGCCAGCACCCCAGTTGGGAACATGAACACTGAAGCTTTCTTT. The J gene is TRBJ1-1, the V gene TRBV6-1; D gene unclear. V lost 7 bases, J lost 0 bases, and 15 bases lay in between. Germline V lookup: CDR1 MNHNS, CDR2 SASEGT. The CDR3 length is 15 residues.

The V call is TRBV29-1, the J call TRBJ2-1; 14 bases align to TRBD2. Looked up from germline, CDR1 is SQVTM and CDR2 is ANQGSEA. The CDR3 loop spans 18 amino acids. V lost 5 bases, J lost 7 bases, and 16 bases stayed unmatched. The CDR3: CSVLPLRGGLAGENEQFF. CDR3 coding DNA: TGCAGCGTTTTACCTTTGAGGGGGGGACTAGCGGGAGAGAATGAGCAGTTCTTC.

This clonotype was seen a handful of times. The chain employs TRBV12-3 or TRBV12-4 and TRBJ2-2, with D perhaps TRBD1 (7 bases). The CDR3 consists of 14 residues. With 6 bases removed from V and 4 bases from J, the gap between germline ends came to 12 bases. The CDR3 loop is CASRGGGATGELFF. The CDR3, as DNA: TGTGCCAGCAGAGGAGGGGGCGCCACCGGGGAGCTGTTTTTT.

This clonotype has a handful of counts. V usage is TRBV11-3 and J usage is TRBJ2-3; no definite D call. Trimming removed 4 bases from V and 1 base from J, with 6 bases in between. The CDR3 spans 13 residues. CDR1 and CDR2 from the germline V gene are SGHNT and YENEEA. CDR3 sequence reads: CASSWSGTDTQYF. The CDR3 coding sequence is TGTGCCAGCAGCTGGTCCGGCACAGATACGCAGTATTTT.

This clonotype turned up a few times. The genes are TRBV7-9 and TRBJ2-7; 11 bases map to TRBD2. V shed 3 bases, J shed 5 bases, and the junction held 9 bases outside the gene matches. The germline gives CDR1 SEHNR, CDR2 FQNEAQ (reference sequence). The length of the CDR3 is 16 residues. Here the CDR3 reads CASSFLGTSGSHEQYF. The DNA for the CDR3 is TGTGCCAGCAGCTTCCTCGGTACTAGCGGGAGCCACGAGCAGTACTTC.

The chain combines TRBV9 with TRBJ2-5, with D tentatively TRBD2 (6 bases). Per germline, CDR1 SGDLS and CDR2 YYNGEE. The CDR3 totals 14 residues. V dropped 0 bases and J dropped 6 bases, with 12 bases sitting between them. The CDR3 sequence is CASSVVAGGKTQYF. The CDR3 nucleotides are TGTGCCAGCAGCGTAGTTGCCGGGGGAAAGACCCAGTACTTC.

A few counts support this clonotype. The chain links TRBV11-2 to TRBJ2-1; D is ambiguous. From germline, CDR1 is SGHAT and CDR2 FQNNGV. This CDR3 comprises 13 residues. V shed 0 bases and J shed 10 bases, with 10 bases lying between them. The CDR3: CASSLELGYEQFF. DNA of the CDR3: TGTGCCAGCAGCTTAGAGTTAGGGTACGAGCAGTTCTTC.

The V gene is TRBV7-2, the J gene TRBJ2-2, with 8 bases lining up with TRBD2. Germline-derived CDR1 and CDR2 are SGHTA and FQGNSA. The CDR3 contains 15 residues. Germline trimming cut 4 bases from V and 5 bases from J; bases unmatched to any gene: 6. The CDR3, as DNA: TGTGCCAGCAGCTCCGCCAGCGGGGGTACCGGGGAGCTGTTTTTT. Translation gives CASSSASGGTGELFF. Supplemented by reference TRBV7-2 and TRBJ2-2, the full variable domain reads GAGVSQSPSNKVTEKGKDVELRCDPISGHTALYWYRQSLGQGLEFLIYFQGNSAPDKSGLPSDRFSAERTGGSVSTLTIQRTQQEDSAVYLCASSSASGGTGELFFGEGSRLTVL.

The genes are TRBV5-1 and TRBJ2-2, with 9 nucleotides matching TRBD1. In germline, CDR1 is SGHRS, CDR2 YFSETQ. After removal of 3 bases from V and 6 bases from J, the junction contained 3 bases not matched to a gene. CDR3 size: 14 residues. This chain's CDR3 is CASSWGQGAGELFF. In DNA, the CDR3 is TGCGCCAGCAGCTGGGGACAGGGCGCCGGGGAGCTGTTTTTT.

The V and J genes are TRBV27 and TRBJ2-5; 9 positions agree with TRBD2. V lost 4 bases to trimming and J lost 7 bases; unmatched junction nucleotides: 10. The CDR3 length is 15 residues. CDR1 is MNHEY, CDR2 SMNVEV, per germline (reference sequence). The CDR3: CASSSRRGLAGTQYF. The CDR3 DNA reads TGTGCCAGCAGTTCACGACGGGGACTAGCTGGGACCCAGTACTTC.

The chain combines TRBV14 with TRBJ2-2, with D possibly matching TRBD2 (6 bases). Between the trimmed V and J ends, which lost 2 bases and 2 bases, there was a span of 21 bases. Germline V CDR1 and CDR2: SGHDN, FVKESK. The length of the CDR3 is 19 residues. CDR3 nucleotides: TGTGCCAGCAGCCAACTCCTCGGTAGCGGAGGATCCAACACCGGGGAGCTGTTTTTT. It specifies CASSQLLGSGGSNTGELFF.

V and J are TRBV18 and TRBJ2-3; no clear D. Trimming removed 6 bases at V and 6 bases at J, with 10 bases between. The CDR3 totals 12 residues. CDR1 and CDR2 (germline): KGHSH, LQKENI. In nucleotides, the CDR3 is TGTGCCAGCTCCTATCTCGAGGATACGCAGTATTTT. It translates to CASSYLEDTQYF.

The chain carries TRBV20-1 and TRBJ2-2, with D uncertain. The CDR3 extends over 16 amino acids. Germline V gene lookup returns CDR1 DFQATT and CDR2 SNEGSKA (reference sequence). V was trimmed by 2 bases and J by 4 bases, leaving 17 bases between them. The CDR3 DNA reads TGCAGTGCTAGAATTCTGGGAACCTTCTCCACCGGGGAGCTGTTTTTT. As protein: CSARILGTFSTGELFF.

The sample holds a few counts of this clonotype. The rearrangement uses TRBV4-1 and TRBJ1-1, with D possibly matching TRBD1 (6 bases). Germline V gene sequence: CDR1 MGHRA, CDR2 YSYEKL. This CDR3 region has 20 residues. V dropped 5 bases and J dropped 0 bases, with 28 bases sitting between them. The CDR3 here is CASSIDIRQAPFSMNTEAFF. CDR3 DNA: TGCGCCAGCAGCATAGATATCCGACAGGCGCCTTTCTCCATGAACACTGAAGCTTTCTTT.

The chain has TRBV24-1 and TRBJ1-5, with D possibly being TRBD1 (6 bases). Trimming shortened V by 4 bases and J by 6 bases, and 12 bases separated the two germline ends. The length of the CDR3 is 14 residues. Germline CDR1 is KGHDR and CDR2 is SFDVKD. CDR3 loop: CATSDSGVGQPQHF. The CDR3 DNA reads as TGTGCCACCAGTGACTCAGGGGTGGGTCAGCCCCAGCATTTT.